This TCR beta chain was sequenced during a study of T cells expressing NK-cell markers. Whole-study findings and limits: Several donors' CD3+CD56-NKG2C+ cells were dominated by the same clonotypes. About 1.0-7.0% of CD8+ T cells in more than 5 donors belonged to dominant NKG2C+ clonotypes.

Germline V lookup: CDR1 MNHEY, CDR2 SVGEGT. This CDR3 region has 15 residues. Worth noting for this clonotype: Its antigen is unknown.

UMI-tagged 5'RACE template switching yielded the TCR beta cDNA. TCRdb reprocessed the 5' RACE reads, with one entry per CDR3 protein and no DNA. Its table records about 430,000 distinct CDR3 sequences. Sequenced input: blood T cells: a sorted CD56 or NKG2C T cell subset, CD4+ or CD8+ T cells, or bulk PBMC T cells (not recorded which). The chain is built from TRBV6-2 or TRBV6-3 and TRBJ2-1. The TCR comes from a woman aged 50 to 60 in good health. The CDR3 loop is CASSPRLPRRNEQFF.